The clone carrying this T cell receptor (beta chain) was counted only a few times. The data originate from a study of T-cell reconstitution after alpha-beta-depleted transplantation in children. Researchers prepared the TCRbeta library using unique molecular identifiers, the study reports. TCRdb passed the PCR reads through MiXCR, listing each CDR3 protein once. Of about 980,000 distinct CDR3 sequences listed, about 30% are singletons. This sample comprised PBMCs, mostly from graft donor cells, obtained 360 days after TCRalphabeta/CD19-depleted stem cell transplant. The clonotype comes from a boy under two years old who had a stem cell transplant for SCID, so the T cells may come from the graft donor.

This chain's CDR3 is CAISQVSVDQPQHF. The DNA of the CDR3 is TGTGCCATCTCCCAAGTATCAGTGGATCAGCCCCAGCATTTT. The chain uses TRBV6-2 or TRBV6-3 and TRBJ1-5; D uncertain. This CDR3 is built from 14 residues. V dropped 10 bases and J dropped 5 bases, with 18 bases sitting between them. From germline, CDR1 is MNHEY and CDR2 SVGEGT.